Here is one TCR beta chain with its context. The sample is drawn from a study of blood T cell repertoires in COVID-19. Across the study: T cells, B-cell-depleted T cells, or PBMCs supplied cDNA or gDNA.

Germline lookup yields CDR1 SGHRS and CDR2 YFSETQ. The V gene end was trimmed by 4 bases and the J gene end by 0 bases; junction bases not matched to a gene: 14. The CDR3 runs to 18 residues. As handled by the study authors: The authors estimated nucleated cell counts from reference gene primer amplification. TCRdb's table, derived via immunoSEQ multiplex PCR, lists solely in-frame clones and lacks some. The V and J calls and the clone size are those of that table, but D and trimming were determined from the DNA. The sample contains over 35,000 clones, about 74% of which appear only once. This TCR derives from a man between 60 and 75 years old with active COVID-19. The chain recombines TRBV5-1 with TRBJ2-3; TRBD1 matches at 7 bases. Source material: peripheral blood. For the CDR3, the DNA is TGCGCCAGCAGCCCCGGGACAGATGGGGCCCCGAGCACAGATACGCAGTATTTT. Protein sequence: CASSPGTDGAPSTDTQYF. The entire variable domain, with the rest obtained from reference TRBV5-1 and TRBJ2-3, is as follows: KAGVTQTPRYLIKTRGQQVTLSCSPISGHRSVSWYQQTPGQGLQFLFEYFSETQRNKGNFPGRFSGRQFSNSRSEMNVSTLELGDSALYLCASSPGTDGAPSTDTQYFGPGTRLTVL.